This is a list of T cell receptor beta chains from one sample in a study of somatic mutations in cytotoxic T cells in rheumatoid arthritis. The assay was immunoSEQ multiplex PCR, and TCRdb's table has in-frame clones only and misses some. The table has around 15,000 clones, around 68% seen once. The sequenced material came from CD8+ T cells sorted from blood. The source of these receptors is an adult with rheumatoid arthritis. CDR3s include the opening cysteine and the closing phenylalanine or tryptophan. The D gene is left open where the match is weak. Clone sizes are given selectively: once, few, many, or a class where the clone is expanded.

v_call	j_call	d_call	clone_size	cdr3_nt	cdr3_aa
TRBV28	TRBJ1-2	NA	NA	TGTGCCAGCAGTTACCCGGACATGCGGGTCTATGGCTACACCTTC	CASSYPDMRVYGYTF
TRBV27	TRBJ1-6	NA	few	TGTGCCAGCAGCCCCCCCGGTTCACCCCTCCACTTT	CASSPPGSPLHF
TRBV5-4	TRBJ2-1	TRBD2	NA	TGTGCCAGCAGCATTTCGACTAGCGGCTCCTACAATGAGCAGTTCTTC	CASSISTSGSYNEQFF
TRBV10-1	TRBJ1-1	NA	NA	TGCGCCAGCAGTGAGAAGTTGAACACTGAAGCTTTCTTT	CASSEKLNTEAFF
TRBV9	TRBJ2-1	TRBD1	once	TGTGCCAGCAGCGACCTTCGTAAGACCGGGACAGGGTACAATGAGCAGTTCTTC	CASSDLRKTGTGYNEQFF
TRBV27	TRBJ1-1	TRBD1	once	TGTGCCAGCAAGAAAGGACAGGGGGGCACTGAAGCTTTCTTT	CASKKGQGGTEAFF
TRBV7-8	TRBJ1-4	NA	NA	TGTGCCAGCAGCTTAGACCGGGGGGCGTCTGGGGAAAAACTGTTTTTT	CASSLDRGASGEKLFF
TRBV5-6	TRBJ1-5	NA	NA	TGTGCCAGCAGCTTGGTGCCGGGCCAGCCCCAGCATTTT	CASSLVPGQPQHF
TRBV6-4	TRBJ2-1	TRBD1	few	TGTGCCAGCAGTACCCTAGACAGGGATACTAATGAGCAGTTCTTC	CASSTLDRDTNEQFF
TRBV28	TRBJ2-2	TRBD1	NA	TGTGCCAGCAGACCCGACAGGGTGGCCTCCGGCACCGGGGAGCTGTTTTTT	CASRPDRVASGTGELFF
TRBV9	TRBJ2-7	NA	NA	TGTGCCAGCAGCGTAGAGGGGGTAGACAGTACCGAGCAGTACTTC	CASSVEGVDSTEQYF
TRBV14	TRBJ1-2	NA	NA	TGTGCCAGCAGCCAAGGGCCTGCGGGGGGCGCTTGGTATGGCTACACCTTC	CASSQGPAGGAWYGYTF
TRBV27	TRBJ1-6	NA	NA	TGTGCCAGCAAGGAAGAAAACGTTAATTCACCCCTCCACTTT	CASKEENVNSPLHF
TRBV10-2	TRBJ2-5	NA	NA	TGCGCCAGCAGTGAGTTACCAAGGGCTTATATAGGAGAGACCCAGTACTTC	CASSELPRAYIGETQYF
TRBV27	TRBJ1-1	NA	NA	TGTGCCAGCAGTTCTGGGGCGGCCACTGAAGCTTTCTTT	CASSSGAATEAFF
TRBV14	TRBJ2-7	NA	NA	TGTGCCAGCAGCCAACTCTTCTCCTACGAGCAGTACTTC	CASSQLFSYEQYF
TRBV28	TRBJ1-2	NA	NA	TGTGCCAGCAGCTCAAGAGGACTACCAGCTAACTATGGCTACACCTTC	CASSSRGLPANYGYTF
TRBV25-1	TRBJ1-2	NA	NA	TGTGCCAGCAGTGAAATTGGACCCGGGGCCTATGGCTACACCTTC	CASSEIGPGAYGYTF
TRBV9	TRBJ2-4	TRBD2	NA	TGTGCCAGCAGCGGGCCTAGCGGGGGGGCCAAAAACATTCAGTACTTC	CASSGPSGGAKNIQYF
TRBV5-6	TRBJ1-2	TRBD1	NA	TGTGCCAGCAGCTTAGAGGGACAGGGGTACTATGGCTACACCTTC	CASSLEGQGYYGYTF
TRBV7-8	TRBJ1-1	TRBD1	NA	TGTGCCAGCCGCGGACAGGGGCGATCGGGGAACACTGAAGCTTTCTTT	CASRGQGRSGNTEAFF
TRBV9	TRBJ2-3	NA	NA	TGTGCCAGCAGCGTAGACCTTCCCCCAGATACGCAGTATTTT	CASSVDLPPDTQYF
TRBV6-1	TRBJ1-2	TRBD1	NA	TGTGCCAGCAGAGGACAGGGAACCTATGGCTACACCTTC	CASRGQGTYGYTF
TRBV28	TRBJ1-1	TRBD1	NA	TGTGCCAGCAGGTCCCTTATCGGGGGGAGGGACAGGCTGAGCACTGAAGCTTTCTTT	CASRSLIGGRDRLSTEAFF